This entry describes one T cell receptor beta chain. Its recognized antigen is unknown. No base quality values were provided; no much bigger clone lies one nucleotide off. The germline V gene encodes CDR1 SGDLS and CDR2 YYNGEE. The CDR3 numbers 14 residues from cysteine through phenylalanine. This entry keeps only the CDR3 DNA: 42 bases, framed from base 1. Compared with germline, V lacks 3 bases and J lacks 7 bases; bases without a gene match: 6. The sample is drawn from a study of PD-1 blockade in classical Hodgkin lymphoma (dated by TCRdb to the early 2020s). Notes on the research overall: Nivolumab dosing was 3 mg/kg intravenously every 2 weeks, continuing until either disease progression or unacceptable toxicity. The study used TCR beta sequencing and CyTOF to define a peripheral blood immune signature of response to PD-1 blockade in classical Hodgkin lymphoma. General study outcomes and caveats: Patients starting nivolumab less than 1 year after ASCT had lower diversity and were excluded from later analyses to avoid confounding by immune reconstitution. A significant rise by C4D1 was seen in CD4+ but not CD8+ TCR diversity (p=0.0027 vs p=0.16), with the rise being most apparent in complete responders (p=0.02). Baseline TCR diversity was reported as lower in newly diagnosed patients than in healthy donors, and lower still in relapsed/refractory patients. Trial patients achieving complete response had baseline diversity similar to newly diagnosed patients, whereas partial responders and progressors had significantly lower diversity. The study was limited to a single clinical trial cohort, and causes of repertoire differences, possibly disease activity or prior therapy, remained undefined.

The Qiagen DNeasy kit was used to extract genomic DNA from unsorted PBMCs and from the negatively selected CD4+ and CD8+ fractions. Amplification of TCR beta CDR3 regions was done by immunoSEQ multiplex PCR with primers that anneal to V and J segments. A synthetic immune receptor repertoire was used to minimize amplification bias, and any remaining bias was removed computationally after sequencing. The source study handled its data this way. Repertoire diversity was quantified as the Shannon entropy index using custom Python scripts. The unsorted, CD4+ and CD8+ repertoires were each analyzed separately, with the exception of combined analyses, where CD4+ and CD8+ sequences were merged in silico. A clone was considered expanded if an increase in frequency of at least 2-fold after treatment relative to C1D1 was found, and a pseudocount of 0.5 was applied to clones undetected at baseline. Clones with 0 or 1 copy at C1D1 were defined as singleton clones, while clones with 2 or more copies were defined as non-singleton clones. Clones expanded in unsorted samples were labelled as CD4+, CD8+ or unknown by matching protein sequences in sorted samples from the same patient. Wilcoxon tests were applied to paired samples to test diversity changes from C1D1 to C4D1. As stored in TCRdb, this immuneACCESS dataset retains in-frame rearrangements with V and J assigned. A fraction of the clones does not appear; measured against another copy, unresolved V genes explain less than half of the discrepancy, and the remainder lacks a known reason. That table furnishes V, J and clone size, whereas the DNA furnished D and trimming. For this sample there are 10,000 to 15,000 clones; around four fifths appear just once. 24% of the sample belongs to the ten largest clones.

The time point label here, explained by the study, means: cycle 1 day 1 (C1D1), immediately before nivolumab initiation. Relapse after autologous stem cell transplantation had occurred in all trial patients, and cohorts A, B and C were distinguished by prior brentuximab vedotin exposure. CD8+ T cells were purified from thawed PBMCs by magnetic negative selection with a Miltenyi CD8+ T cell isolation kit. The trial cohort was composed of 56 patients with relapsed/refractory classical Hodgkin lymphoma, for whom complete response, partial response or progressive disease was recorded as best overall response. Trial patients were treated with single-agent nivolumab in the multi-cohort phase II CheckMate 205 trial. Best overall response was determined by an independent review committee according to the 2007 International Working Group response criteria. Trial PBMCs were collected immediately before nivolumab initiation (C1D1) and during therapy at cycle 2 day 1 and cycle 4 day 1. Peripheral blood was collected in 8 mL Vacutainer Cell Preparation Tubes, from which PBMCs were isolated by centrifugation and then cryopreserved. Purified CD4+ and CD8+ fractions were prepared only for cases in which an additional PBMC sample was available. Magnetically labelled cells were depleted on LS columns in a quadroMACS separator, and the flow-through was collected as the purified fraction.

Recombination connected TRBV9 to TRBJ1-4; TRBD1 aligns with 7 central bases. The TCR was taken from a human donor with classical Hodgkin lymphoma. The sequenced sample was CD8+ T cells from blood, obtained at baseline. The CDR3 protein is CASSGDREGEKLFF. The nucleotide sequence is TGTGCCAGCAGCGGTGACAGGGAGGGTGAAAAACTGTTTTTT.